This paragraph covers one T cell receptor beta chain sequence. The data were obtained in a study of OX40 agonist ivuxolimab in advanced cancers. Per germline, CDR1 LNHDA and CDR2 SQIVND (reference sequence). The CDR3 covers 15 residues. J lost 7 bases, V lost 1 base, and 5 bases had no gene match. Libraries were prepared by immunoSEQ multiplex PCR; TCRdb keeps only in-frame clonotypes and omits some of them. The sample holds 65,000 to 95,000 clones, roughly 94% seen once. The specimen comprised CD4+ or CD8+ T cells sorted from blood, sampled in a trial of the OX40 agonist ivuxolimab. The TCR comes from an adult with an advanced solid tumor such as melanoma, head and neck, liver or kidney cancer. The chain couples TRBV19 to TRBJ2-7; 12 nucleotides align to TRBD2. The CDR3 bases are TGTGCCAGTAGTATAGTCGGACTAGCGGGGAATGAGCAGTACTTC. The encoded protein is CASSIVGLAGNEQYF.